The TCR beta chain described here comes from a study of T cells in Graves' hyperthyroidism and ophthalmopathy. General study results and limits: Most clonotypes expanded in the thyroid (above 0.001) were also present in blood.

Uncontrolled infection, other autoimmune disease, pregnancy or lactation led to exclusion. In its sample, this clonotype was seen many times. Its matching antigen is unknown. CDR3 length: 17 amino acids. The ends lost 0 bases at V and 7 bases at J; junction bases unmatched: 7. From germline, CDR1 is LGHNA and CDR2 YNFKEQ. Amplification targeted TCR beta CDR3 regions from RNA transcripts. The HTBI primer set was used in a first-round RT-PCR of the TCR CDR3. TCRdb reanalysed the multiplex PCR reads using MiXCR and keeps one entry per CDR3 protein. Of about 37,000 distinct CDR3 sequences in the sample, roughly half are singletons; the top ten hold under 20%.

The chain joins TRBV4-2 to TRBJ2-2, with 11 bases lining up with TRBD1. This sequence originates from a man in his forties or fifties with Graves' ophthalmopathy. Sequencing used blood. The CDR3 DNA is TGTGCCAGCAGCCAAGAAGAAGGACAGGGGGCCCTCGGGGAGCTGTTTTTT. Encoded protein: CASSQEEGQGALGELFF.